This T cell receptor beta chain was profiled in a study of blood T cells in healthy people across ages. PCR was performed a second time for about 6 to 12 cycles using a sample-barcoded 5' primer and a J-beta primer mix. MiXCR, applied by TCRdb to the 5' RACE reads, yields one record per CDR3 protein. There are 1 million to 1.2 million distinct CDR3 sequences in the sample; more than 30% occur only once, and around 12% lies in the top ten. Germline values: CDR1 SGHVS, CDR2 FNYEAQ. The CDR3 extends over 18 amino acids. The V end lost 5 bases, the J end lost 1 base, and 23 bases lay between the germline ends.

The sample was blood. The receptor was isolated from a man aged 18 to 35 in good health. The rearrangement joins TRBV7-6 to TRBJ2-5; D is perhaps TRBD1 or TRBD2 (6 bases each). Here the CDR3 DNA reads TGTGCCAGCAGCCCATACTCGGTCTCGGGGGCCGCCCAAGAGACCCAGTACTTC. Translated, it gives CASSPYSVSGAAQETQYF.